Presented here are 29 T cell receptor beta chains from one specimen sequenced in a study of shared clonotypes between healthy human individuals. Sequencing used immunoSEQ multiplex PCR; TCRdb keeps in-frame clones, though not all of them. This repertoire shows about 490,000 clones, around 80% found once; its top ten account for approximately 13%. The sample consisted of PBMCs. The receptors stem from a woman between 40 and 55 years old in good health. Some clones in this sample may be carry-over from other donors' samples.

This clone was seen a handful of times. The rearrangement joins TRBV30 to TRBJ1-1; TRBD1 might be the D (6 bases). This CDR3 has 13 residues. Germline-derived CDR1 and CDR2 are GTSNPN and SVGIG (reference sequence). Trimming cost V 8 bases and J 0 bases, with 13 bases left between them. CDR3 amino acids: CARKGVVNTEAFF. DNA for the CDR3: TGTGCCCGGAAGGGGGTGGTGAACACTGAAGCTTTCTTT.

Worth noting for this clone: Possible read error: a much larger clone is one base away. Because the CDR3 is missing its conserved closing phenylalanine or tryptophan, this is likely a read error. The chain uses TRBV29-1 and TRBJ2-7; D gene uncertain. This CDR3 contains 10 residues. From germline, CDR1 is SQVTM and CDR2 ANQGSEA. Trimming took 6 bases from V and 4 from J, leaving 7 bases between them. Written as DNA, the CDR3 is TGCAGCGTAACAGAGTACGAGCAGTACCTC. Its translation: CSVTEYEQYL.

The J gene is TRBJ2-7, the V gene TRBV28; 7 bases agree with TRBD1. CDR3 length: 15 amino acids. In germline, CDR1 is MDHEN, CDR2 SYDVKM. J was trimmed by 0 bases and V by 3 bases; bases with no gene match: 5. The CDR3 region has the DNA TGTGCCAGCAGTTTTATGGGGACAGCCTCCTACGAGCAGTACTTC. Its translation: CASSFMGTASYEQYF.

As regards this clone: A single base separates this from a much larger clone, so it may be a read error. The rearrangement joins TRBV7-2 to TRBJ2-3; the match to TRBD2 covers 10 bases. The V segment lost 1 base and the J segment 1 base; nucleotides outside the gene matches: 11. This CDR3 comprises 19 residues. Germline V gene lookup returns CDR1 SGHTA and CDR2 FQGNSA. CDR3 DNA sequence: TGTGCCAGCAGCTTAGTCCCAGCGGGAGGGCATTTTGGCACAGATACGCAGTATTTT. Residues: CASSLVPAGGHFGTDTQYF.

Only a few counts were recorded for this clone. V gene TRBV14 combines with J gene TRBJ2-7, with D perhaps given as TRBD1 or TRBD2 (5 bases each). V was cut by 0 bases and J by 0 bases, with 9 bases left in between. CDR3 length: 15 amino acids. Germline lookup yields CDR1 SGHDN and CDR2 FVKESK. This chain's CDR3 is CASSQDPGHSYEQYF. CDR3 nucleotides: TGTGCCAGCAGCCAAGACCCGGGGCACTCCTACGAGCAGTACTTC.

The rearrangement links TRBV10-3 to TRBJ2-7, with no clear D. The CDR3 loop spans 14 amino acids. Trimming pared 0 bases from V and 3 bases from J, leaving 9 bases between. Germline V gene lookup returns CDR1 ENHRY and CDR2 SYGVKD. In DNA, the CDR3 is TGTGCCATCAGTGAGTCGCCGGGCATCTACGAGCAGTACTTC. Amino acid sequence: CAISESPGIYEQYF.

This clone was seen only once. The J gene is TRBJ2-1, the V gene TRBV29-1; 8 positions match TRBD1. The CDR3 consists of 12 residues. Germline V CDR1 and CDR2: SQVTM, ANQGSEA. V trimming: 7 bases; J trimming: 5 bases; junction bases outside the gene matches: 4. Here the CDR3 DNA reads TGCAGCGCCCGGGACAGGAACAATGAGCAGTTCTTC. Translating gives CSARDRNNEQFF.

The V and J genes are TRBV7-6 and TRBJ2-7, with D possibly being TRBD1 or TRBD2 (6 bases each). V dropped 3 bases and J dropped 2 bases, with 17 bases sitting between them. The CDR3 has 16 amino acids. Germline CDR1 is SGHVS and CDR2 is FNYEAQ. The CDR3 DNA follows: TGTGCCAGCAGCTTCGTTAAGGGGGGCACTACCTACGAGCAGTACTTC. Protein sequence: CASSFVKGGTTYEQYF.

This clone occurred a few times. The chain links TRBV29-1 to TRBJ2-7; the match to TRBD2 covers 8 bases. In germline, CDR1 is SQVTM, CDR2 ANQGSEA. The CDR3 has 11 amino acids. Losses at the gene ends were 6 bases for V and 4 bases for J; bases not matched to a gene: 2. The CDR3 is CSVGLGYEQYF. The CDR3 DNA follows: TGCAGCGTGGGACTAGGGTACGAGCAGTACTTC.

The V gene is TRBV5-1, the J gene TRBJ1-5, with a weak D call TRBD1 (5 bases). The length of the CDR3 is 15 residues. V lost 4 bases and J lost 4, with 15 bases in between. Germline-derived CDR1 and CDR2 are SGHRS and YFSETQ. This CDR3 reads CASSIGQGDNQPQHF. Written as DNA, the CDR3 is TGCGCCAGCAGCATTGGACAAGGGGATAATCAGCCCCAGCATTTT. The full variable domain, completed using reference TRBV5-1 and TRBJ1-5, is KAGVTQTPRYLIKTRGQQVTLSCSPISGHRSVSWYQQTPGQGLQFLFEYFSETQRNKGNFPGRFSGRQFSNSRSEMNVSTLELGDSALYLCASSIGQGDNQPQHFGDGTRLSIL.

As for this clone: This likely reflects a read error, since a far larger clone is one base away. The gene calls are TRBV6-5 and TRBJ2-7; D ambiguous. The CDR3 length is 15 residues. V lost 11 bases to trimming and J lost 3 bases, with 23 bases between them. Germline assignment: CDR1 MNHEY and CDR2 SVGAGI. The CDR3 reads CACTPPSGSLYEQYF. The CDR3 DNA sequence: TGTGCCTGCACCCCTCCTTCCGGGTCACTCTACGAGCAGTACTTC.

This clone occurred many times. The chain uses TRBV30 and TRBJ2-7; tentatively, D is TRBD1 or TRBD2 (5 bases each). With 0 bases removed from V and 2 bases from J, the gap between germline ends came to 17 bases. The CDR3 is 16 amino acids. Germline CDR1 is GTSNPN and CDR2 is SVGIG (reference sequence). The CDR3 coding sequence is TGTGCCTGGAGTGTACTGAAGGGGCAGAGGGCCTACGAGCAGTACTTC. Translated: CAWSVLKGQRAYEQYF.

The CDR3 coding sequence is TGTGCCAGCAGTTACTCCGGGACAGGGAAGGGCTATGGCTACACCTTC. Its translation: CASSYSGTGKGYGYTF. This chain connects TRBV6-6 to TRBJ1-2; 9 nucleotides align to TRBD1. Germline CDR1 reads MNHNY; CDR2 reads SVGAGI (reference sequence). The CDR3 covers 16 residues. V shed 0 bases and J 4 bases; nucleotides not matched to a gene: 6.

V and J are TRBV6-6 and TRBJ1-1; 9 bases line up with TRBD1. From germline, CDR1 is MNHNY and CDR2 SVGAGI (reference sequence). Trimming took 5 bases from V and 0 from J; bases not matched to a gene: 7. The CDR3 runs 16 residues. As DNA, the CDR3 is TGTGCCAGCAGTGGACCGGGACAGGGAGTGAACACTGAAGCTTTCTTT. Translating gives CASSGPGQGVNTEAFF.

The chain recombines TRBV7-9 with TRBJ2-3, with TRBD2 matching 7 bases. Trimming cost V 4 bases and J 5 bases; bases outside gene matches: 9. CDR1 and CDR2 (germline): SEHNR, FQNEAQ (reference sequence). This CDR3 spans 15 amino acids. The CDR3 bases are TGTGCCAGCAGCTACCGGGGACTAAGGGGAGATACGCAGTATTTT. Translation: CASSYRGLRGDTQYF.

As for this clone: A far larger clone is just one base off, so this is likely a read error. The CDR3 does not close with the conserved phenylalanine or tryptophan, likely indicating a read error. No DNA is shown, since the ends of the CDR3 on it are uncertain; the CDR3 is the one TCRdb lists. The chain couples TRBV21-1 to TRBJ2-7. TRBV21-1 represents a pseudogene. The CDR3 sequence runs 18 residues, both termini included. The CDR3 region is CASSKLRGPLRGTYEQYL.

The rearrangement joins TRBV7-3 to TRBJ1-4; D perhaps matches TRBD1 (5 bases). Germline-derived CDR1 and CDR2 are SGHTA and FQGTGA. The V end was cut by 4 bases, the J end by 7 bases, with 19 bases between. The CDR3 runs 16 residues. CDR3: CASSWAGTPEGEKLFF. The CDR3 coding sequence is TGTGCCAGCAGCTGGGCCGGGACCCCTGAGGGTGAAAAACTGTTTTTT.

This sequence joins TRBV5-1 and TRBJ1-4, with TRBD1 identical over 9 bases. This CDR3 is 14 amino acids long. J lost 7 bases, V lost 8 bases, and 9 bases had no gene match. Germline CDR1 SGHRS, CDR2 YFSETQ. In DNA, the CDR3 is TGCGCCAGTAGTTATAAGGGACAGGGTGAAAAACTGTTTTTT. Its protein product is CASSYKGQGEKLFF.

For this clone: A much bigger clone sits one base away, suggesting this may be a read error. CDR3 region: CAWSERPGYGYTF. CDR3 nucleotides: TGTGCCTGGAGTGAACGCCCGGGATACGGCTACACCTTC. This sequence joins TRBV30 and TRBJ1-2; no firm D call. Germline assignment: CDR1 GTSNPN and CDR2 SVGIG (reference sequence). The CDR3 loop spans 13 amino acids. The V end was cut by 1 base, the J end by 8 bases, with 14 bases between. Full variable domain (rest looked up from reference TRBV30 and TRBJ1-2): SQTIHQWPATLVQPVGSPLSLECTVEGTSNPNLYWYRQAAGRGLQLLFYSVGIGQISSEVPQNLSASRPQDRQFILSSKKLLLSDSGFYLCAWSERPGYGYTFGSGTRLTVV.

V usage is TRBV27 and J usage is TRBJ2-1, with a tentative D call TRBD1 (6 bases). The germline V gene has CDR1 MNHEY and CDR2 SMNVEV (reference sequence). V was clipped by 6 bases and J by 2 bases, with 11 bases between them. The CDR3 runs to 14 residues. Written as DNA, the CDR3 is TGTGCCAGCAGGACAGGTGGGCCCTACAATGAGCAGTTCTTC. Its protein is CASRTGGPYNEQFF.

This clone was seen a handful of times. The chain has TRBV6-6 and TRBJ1-1; D gene unclear. From germline, CDR1 is MNHNY and CDR2 SVGAGI (reference sequence). The CDR3 is made up of 11 amino acids. The V gene lost 7 bases and the J gene lost 4 bases, with 7 bases spanning the gap. CDR3 loop: CASKSLTEAFF. CDR3 coding DNA: TGTGCCAGCAAATCTCTCACTGAAGCTTTCTTT.

This clone has a handful of counts. The chain carries TRBV7-6 and TRBJ2-7; D call uncertain. The ends were cut back, 7 bases at V and 2 bases at J, with 15 bases in the middle. Germline V CDR1 and CDR2: SGHVS, FNYEAQ. The CDR3 loop spans 14 amino acids. The CDR3, as DNA: TGTGCCAGCACCCCTCGACTCTTCCCCTACGAGCAGTACTTC. As protein: CASTPRLFPYEQYF.

This chain links TRBV29-1 with TRBJ2-7, with 10 bases fitting TRBD2. Germline values: CDR1 SQVTM, CDR2 ANQGSEA. After removal of 6 bases from V and 2 bases from J, the junction contained 4 bases not matched to a gene. The CDR3 consists of 13 residues. CDR3 loop: CSVLAGEAYEQYF. Written as DNA, the CDR3 is TGCAGCGTCCTAGCGGGAGAGGCCTACGAGCAGTACTTC.

The genes are TRBV7-9 and TRBJ2-7, with 10 bases fitting TRBD2. CDR3 size: 15 residues. With 5 bases clipped from V and 1 base from J, the junction kept 5 bases outside the gene matches. Per germline, CDR1 SEHNR and CDR2 FQNEAQ (reference sequence). The CDR3 bases are TGTGCCAGCAGCACCGGGACTAGCGAGTCCTACGAGCAGTACTTC. Protein sequence: CASSTGTSESYEQYF. Combining the CDR3 with reference TRBV7-9 and TRBJ2-7 gives the whole variable domain DTGVSQNPRHKITKRGQNVTFRCDPISEHNRLYWYRQTLGQGPEFLTYFQNEAQLEKSRLLSDRFSAERPKGSFSTLEIQRTEQGDSAMYLCASSTGTSESYEQYFGPGTRLTVT.

This clone was counted a few times. The chain links TRBV27 to TRBJ2-7; D not resolved. The CDR3 covers 17 residues. The V gene lost 5 bases and the J gene lost 2 bases, with 22 bases spanning the gap. Germline assignment: CDR1 MNHEY and CDR2 SMNVEV (reference sequence). CDR3 sequence (DNA): TGTGCCAGCAGTCCCGGACCTTTCATAATACGCACCTACGAGCAGTACTTC. Translating it yields CASSPGPFIIRTYEQYF.

Here the CDR3 DNA reads TGTGCCATCAGTGGGGGACTAGCGGGACTAAATGAGCAGTTCTTC. Translated, it gives CAISGGLAGLNEQFF. The rearrangement uses TRBV10-3 and TRBJ2-1; TRBD2 matches at 13 bases. CDR1 ENHRY and CDR2 SYGVKD come from the germline V gene. The CDR3 sequence is 15 residues long. V gave up 4 bases and J gave up 7 bases; unmatched junction bases: 4.

This clone was seen more than once but under ten times. This sample includes further DNA sequences coding for the same CDR3. The V and J genes are TRBV6-5 and TRBJ1-3; D gene uncertain. The CDR3 consists of 12 residues. Germline CDR1 reads MNHEY; CDR2 reads SVGAGI. V gave up 7 bases and J gave up 0 bases, with 4 bases separating them. This CDR3 is CASIASGNTIYF. The CDR3, as DNA: TGTGCCAGCATAGCCTCTGGAAACACCATATATTTT.

The rearrangement uses TRBV19 and TRBJ2-1; a possible D gene is TRBD2 (6 bases). Germline CDR1 LNHDA, CDR2 SQIVND (reference sequence). The ends were cut back, 5 bases at V and 2 bases at J, with 13 bases in the middle. The CDR3 has 15 residues. This CDR3 is CASSRERAAYNEQFF. The CDR3, as DNA: TGTGCCAGTAGTCGAGAGCGGGCCGCCTACAATGAGCAGTTCTTC.

The gene calls are TRBV4-2 and TRBJ1-4; D may be TRBD1 (5 bases). Germline V CDR1 and CDR2: LGHNA, YNFKEQ. The CDR3 contains 18 residues. Between the trimmed V and J ends, which lost 0 bases and 7 bases, there was a span of 21 bases. The CDR3 bases are TGTGCCAGCAGCCAAGACCCAAACCTCGGGGGGACGGTTGAAAAACTGTTTTTT. Translated: CASSQDPNLGGTVEKLFF.